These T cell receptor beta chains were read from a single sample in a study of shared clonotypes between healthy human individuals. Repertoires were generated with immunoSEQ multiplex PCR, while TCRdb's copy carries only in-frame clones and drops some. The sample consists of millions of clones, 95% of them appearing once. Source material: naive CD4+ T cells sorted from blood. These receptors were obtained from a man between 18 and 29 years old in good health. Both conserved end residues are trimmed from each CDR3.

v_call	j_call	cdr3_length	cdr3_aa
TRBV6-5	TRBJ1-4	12	ASSYGGLTGKLF
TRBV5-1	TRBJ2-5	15	ASSLVTGTGGWETQY
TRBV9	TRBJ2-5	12	ASSAGHAGETQY
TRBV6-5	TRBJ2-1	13	ASREGTGSYNEQF
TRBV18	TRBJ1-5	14	ASSPSTPNSNQPQH
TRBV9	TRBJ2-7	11	ASSVEDRYEQY
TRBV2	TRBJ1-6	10	ASALDNSPLH
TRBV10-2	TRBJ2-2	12	ASIGPSNTGELF
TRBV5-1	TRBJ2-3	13	ASSPIVGVTDTQY
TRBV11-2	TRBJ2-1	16	ASSFLPQGSGRYNEQF
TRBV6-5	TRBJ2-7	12	ASSYTDRDYEQY
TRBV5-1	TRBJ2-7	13	ASSFGSSGIYEQY
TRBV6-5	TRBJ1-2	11	ASSRIGSYGYT
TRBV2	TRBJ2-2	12	GASGRLNTGELF
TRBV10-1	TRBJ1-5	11	ASSESFNQPQH
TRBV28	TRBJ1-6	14	ASSSAGGALGSPLH
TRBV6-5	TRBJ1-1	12	ASSRPSGAEEAF
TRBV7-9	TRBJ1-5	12	ASSLGGGGQPQH
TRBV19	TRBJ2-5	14	ASKASGRAQGETQY
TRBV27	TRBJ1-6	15	ASSLSIGRPVGSPLH
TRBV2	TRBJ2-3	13	ASSDETGATDTQY
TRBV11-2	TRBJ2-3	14	ASSYRGGWGTDTQY
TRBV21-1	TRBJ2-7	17	ASSKVSGMGPNPNYEQY
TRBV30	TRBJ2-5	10	AWLRVGETQY
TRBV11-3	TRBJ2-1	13	ASSSQGAVYNEQF
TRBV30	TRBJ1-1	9	AWSMETEAF
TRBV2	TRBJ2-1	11	ASSETKYNEQF
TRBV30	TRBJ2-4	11	AWKGGTKNIQY
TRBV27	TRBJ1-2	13	ASSPGPSFNYGYT
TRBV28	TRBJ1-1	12	ASSFLRGVTEAF
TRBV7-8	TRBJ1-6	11	ASSLGEGSPLH
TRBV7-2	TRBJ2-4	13	ASSAMRLAKNIQY
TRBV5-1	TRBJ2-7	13	ASSSSGGFTYEQY
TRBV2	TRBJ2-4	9	ASTEPGQVV
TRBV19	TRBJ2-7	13	ASSIVGLVGYEQY
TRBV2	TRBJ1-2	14	ASSAPLTESNYGYT
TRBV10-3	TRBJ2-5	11	ATGWAVQETQY
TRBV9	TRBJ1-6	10	ASGTANSPLH
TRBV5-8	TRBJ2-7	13	ASSQGTRADGEQY
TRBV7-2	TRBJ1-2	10	ASSESGPGYT
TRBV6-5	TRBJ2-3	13	ASSLSRAGTDTQY